This T cell receptor (beta chain) was captured by sequencing in a study of blood T cell repertoires in COVID-19. About the research overall: Italy, Spain and the United States were the sources of the convalescent and acute COVID-19 samples. T cells, B-cell-depleted T cells, or PBMCs provided the cDNA or gDNA that served as material.

In the original analysis: From reference gene primer amplification, estimates of nucleated cell counts were derived. Produced via immunoSEQ multiplex PCR; TCRdb's table is partial and in-frame only. That table gives V, J and clone size, and the DNA gave D and trimming. The data contain over 350,000 clones, about nine tenths of them seen just once; the ten biggest clones take up 1.4%. The CDR3 runs to 13 residues. In germline, CDR1 is SGHAT, CDR2 FQNNGV. The ends were cut back, 5 bases at V and 2 bases at J, with 10 bases in the middle. The clonotype comes from a woman aged 25 to 39 with active or convalescent COVID-19. Sample: peripheral blood. The V call is TRBV11-2, the J call TRBJ2-7, with a weak D call TRBD1 (6 bases). CDR3 sequence reads: CASSPGQTYEQYF. The CDR3 DNA reads TGTGCCAGCAGCCCAGGACAGACCTACGAGCAGTACTTC.